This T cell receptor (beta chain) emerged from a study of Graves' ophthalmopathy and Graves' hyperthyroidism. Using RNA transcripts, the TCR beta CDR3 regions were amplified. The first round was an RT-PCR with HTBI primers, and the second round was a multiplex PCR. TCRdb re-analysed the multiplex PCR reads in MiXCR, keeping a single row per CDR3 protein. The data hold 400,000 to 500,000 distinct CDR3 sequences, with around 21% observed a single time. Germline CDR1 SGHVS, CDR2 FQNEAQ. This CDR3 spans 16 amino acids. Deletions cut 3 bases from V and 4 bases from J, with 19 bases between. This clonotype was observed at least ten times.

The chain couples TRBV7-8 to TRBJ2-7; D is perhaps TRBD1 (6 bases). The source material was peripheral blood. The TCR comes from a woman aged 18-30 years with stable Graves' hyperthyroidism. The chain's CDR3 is CASSFSSNGQTYEQYF. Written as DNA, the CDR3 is TGTGCCAGCAGCTTCTCGTCTAACGGACAGACGTACGAGCAGTACTTC.